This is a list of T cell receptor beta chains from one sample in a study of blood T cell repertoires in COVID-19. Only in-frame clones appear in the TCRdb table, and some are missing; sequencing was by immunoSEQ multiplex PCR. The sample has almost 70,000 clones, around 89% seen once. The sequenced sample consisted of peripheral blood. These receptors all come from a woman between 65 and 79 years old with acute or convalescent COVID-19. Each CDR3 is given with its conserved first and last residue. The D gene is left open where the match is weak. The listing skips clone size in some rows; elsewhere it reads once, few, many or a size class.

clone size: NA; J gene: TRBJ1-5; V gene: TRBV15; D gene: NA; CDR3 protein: CATSRLSLGQPQHF; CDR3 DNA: TGTGCCACCAGCAGGTTATCCCTCGGTCAGCCCCAGCATTTT
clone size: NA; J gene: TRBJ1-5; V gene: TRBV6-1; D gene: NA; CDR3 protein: CASSEAQFQPQHF; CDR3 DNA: TGTGCCAGCAGTGAAGCCCAATTCCAGCCCCAGCATTTT
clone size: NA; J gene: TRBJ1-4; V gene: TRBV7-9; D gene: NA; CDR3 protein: CASSLAAAGLSEKLFF; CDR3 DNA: TGTGCCAGCAGCTTAGCAGCGGCAGGACTAAGTGAAAAACTGTTTTTT
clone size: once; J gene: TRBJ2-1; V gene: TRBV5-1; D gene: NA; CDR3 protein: CASSFRGQGMNNEQFF; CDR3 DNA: TGCGCCAGCAGCTTCCGAGGGCAGGGGATGAACAATGAGCAGTTCTTC
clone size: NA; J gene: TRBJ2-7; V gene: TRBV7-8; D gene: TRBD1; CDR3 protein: CASSLDRVNEQYF; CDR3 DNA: TGTGCCAGCAGCCTCGACAGGGTCAACGAGCAGTACTTC
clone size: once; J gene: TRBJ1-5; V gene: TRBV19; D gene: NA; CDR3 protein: CASADRPNSNQPQHF; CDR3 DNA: TGTGCCAGTGCAGACAGGCCCAATAGCAATCAGCCCCAGCATTTT
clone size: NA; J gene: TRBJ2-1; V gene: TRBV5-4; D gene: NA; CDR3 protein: CASSLMATGSYNEQFF; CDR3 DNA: TGTGCCAGCAGCTTGATGGCTACGGGGTCCTACAATGAGCAGTTCTTC
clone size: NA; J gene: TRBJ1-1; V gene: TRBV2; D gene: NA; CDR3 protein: CASKKQESHGAFF; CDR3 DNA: TGTGCCAGCAAGAAACAGGAATCTCACGGAGCTTTCTTT
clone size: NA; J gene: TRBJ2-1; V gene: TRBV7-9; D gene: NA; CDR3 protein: CASSTGRRDNEQFF; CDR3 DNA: TGTGCCAGCAGCACGGGTCGGCGGGACAATGAGCAGTTCTTC
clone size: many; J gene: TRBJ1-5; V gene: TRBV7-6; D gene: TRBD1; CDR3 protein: CASSRDSFSNQPQHF; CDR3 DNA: TGTGCCAGCAGCCGGGACAGTTTTTCCAATCAGCCCCAGCATTTT
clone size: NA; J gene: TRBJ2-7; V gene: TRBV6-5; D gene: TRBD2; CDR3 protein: CASTRSSGKYEQYF; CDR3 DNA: TGTGCCAGCACCCGAAGTAGCGGGAAGTACGAGCAGTACTTC
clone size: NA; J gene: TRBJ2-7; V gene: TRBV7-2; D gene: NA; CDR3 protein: CASSLAPGVGEQYF; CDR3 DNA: TGTGCCAGCAGCTTAGCTCCGGGAGTGGGAGAGCAGTACTTC
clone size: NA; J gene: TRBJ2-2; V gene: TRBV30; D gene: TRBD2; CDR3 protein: CAWSEGLAGVRDGELFF; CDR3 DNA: TGTGCCTGGAGTGAGGGACTAGCGGGAGTTAGGGACGGGGAGCTGTTTTTT
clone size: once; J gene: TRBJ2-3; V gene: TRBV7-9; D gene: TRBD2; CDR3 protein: CASSPNLAGGPTDTQYF; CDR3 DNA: TGTGCCAGCAGCCCCAACTTAGCGGGGGGGCCGACAGATACGCAGTATTTT